These 27 T cell receptor beta chains were sequenced from one sample in a study of Graves' ophthalmopathy and Graves' hyperthyroidism. RNA transcripts were the template, and TCR beta CDR3 regions were amplified from them. First-round RT-PCR relied on HTBI primers, and a second-round multiplex PCR came next. TCRdb redid the calling of the multiplex PCR reads with MiXCR, one entry per CDR3 protein. The sample holds some 350,000 distinct CDR3 sequences, 17% seen once. Specimen: peripheral blood. These receptors were obtained from an adult woman with stable Graves' hyperthyroidism.

In its sample, this clonotype was seen many times. The rearrangement joins TRBV19 to TRBJ1-5; D possibly corresponds to TRBD1 (5 bases). This CDR3 region has 15 residues. The ends were cut back, 8 bases at V and 0 bases at J, with 14 bases in the middle. From germline, CDR1 is LNHDA and CDR2 SQIVND (reference sequence). CDR3 in amino acids: CASSSRAHSNQPQHF. CDR3 DNA: TGTGCCAGTTCCTCCAGGGCCCATAGCAATCAGCCCCAGCATTTT.

The table lists this clonotype with many counts. This chain joins TRBV28 and TRBJ1-1, with TRBD1 as a possible D gene (5 bases). Germline loops: CDR1 MDHEN, CDR2 SYDVKM. With 2 bases removed from V and 4 bases from J, the gap between germline ends came to 11 bases. The CDR3 is 14 residues long. The CDR3 nucleotides read TGTGCCAGCAGTTTACCCCAGGGTGGCACTGAAGCTTTCTTT. Encoded protein: CASSLPQGGTEAFF.

This clonotype was seen only a few times. The chain is built from TRBV20-1 and TRBJ2-4; the D is unclear. The CDR3 runs to 13 residues. Trimming removed 6 bases at V and 2 bases at J, with 11 bases between. Looked up from germline, CDR1 is DFQATT and CDR2 is SNEGSKA (reference sequence). The CDR3 bases are TGCAGTGCGATATTAACTCCCAAAAACATTCAGTACTTC. Protein product: CSAILTPKNIQYF.

This clonotype was counted ten times or more. The chain links TRBV6-2 or TRBV6-3 to TRBJ1-5; tentative D call: TRBD1 (5 bases). V was shortened by 6 bases and J by 2 bases, with 14 bases between the two germline ends. This CDR3 comprises 15 residues. Germline V gene data show CDR1 as MNHEY and CDR2 as SVGEGT. The CDR3 DNA is TGTGCCAGCAGCCCGTTCAGGGTCGGCAATCAGCCCCAGCATTTT. It translates to CASSPFRVGNQPQHF.

J is TRBJ2-7 and V is TRBV11-2, with D possibly matching TRBD1 (6 bases). Germline assignment: CDR1 SGHAT and CDR2 FQNNGV. This CDR3 is built from 13 residues. V was shortened by 4 bases and J by 9 bases, with 16 bases between the two germline ends. For the CDR3, the DNA is TGTGCCAGCAGCTCAGACAGGCGGTCGGGGCAGTACTTC. Protein: CASSSDRRSGQYF.

This clonotype appeared many times. This chain uses TRBV2 with TRBJ1-1; D possibly corresponds to TRBD1 (5 bases). The V and J ends lost 4 bases and 10 bases respectively, with 10 bases between them. The CDR3 loop spans 11 amino acids. Germline V gene data show CDR1 as SNHLY and CDR2 as FYNNEI. This chain's CDR3 is CASSVRVVAFF. DNA of the CDR3: TGTGCCAGCAGTGTCAGGGTTGTAGCTTTCTTT. The full variable domain, its missing parts supplied by reference TRBV2 and TRBJ1-1, is EPEVTQTPSHQVTQMGQEVILRCVPISNHLYFYWYRQILGQKVEFLVSFYNNEISEKSEIFDDQFSVERPDGSNFTLKIRSTKLEDSAMYFCASSVRVVAFFGQGTRLTVV.

At least ten counts were recorded for this clonotype. At one boundary the junction diverges from the germline segment, which might be a read error. The CDR3 region is CASSFATTKNF. The CDR3 DNA is TGTGCCAGCAGTTTCGCCACCACAAAGAACTTC. V usage is TRBV28 and J usage is TRBJ2-7; D is unresolved. CDR1 and CDR2 (germline): MDHEN, SYDVKM. CDR3 length: 11 residues.

This clonotype showed up just once. The CDR3 sequence is CSNSYSGTAYEQYF. CDR3 nucleotides: TGTTCCAACAGTTATAGCGGGACCGCCTACGAGCAGTACTTC. This chain connects TRBV12-3 or TRBV12-4 to TRBJ2-7; 8 bases are shared with TRBD2. The length of the CDR3 is 14 residues.

This clonotype was detected only a few times. This chain uses TRBV27 with TRBJ1-1; a weak D match, TRBD1 (5 bases). Germline V gene sequence: CDR1 MNHEY, CDR2 SMNVEV (reference sequence). This CDR3 spans 15 amino acids. The ends were cut back, 6 bases at V and 1 base at J, with 15 bases in the middle. CDR3 bases: TGTGCCAGCAGCATCAGGGAGGGGAGGAACACTGAAGCTTTCTTT. Translating gives CASSIREGRNTEAFF.

A few counts support this clonotype. The chain carries TRBV4-1 and TRBJ2-7; 7 bases agree with TRBD2. The V and J ends lost 1 base and 7 bases, in that order; junction bases with no gene match: 13. Germline V gene sequence: CDR1 MGHRA, CDR2 YSYEKL. This CDR3 is built from 16 residues. The DNA for the CDR3 is TGCGCCAGCAGCCAAGTCGGGGGGAGCTATGCCGTGGAGCAGTACTTC. It translates to CASSQVGGSYAVEQYF.

The chain couples TRBV7-3 to TRBJ2-5; 10 nucleotides align to TRBD2. This CDR3 region has 17 residues. Unmatched junction bases numbered 15, after V lost 6 bases and J lost 5 bases. CDR1 SGHTA and CDR2 FQGTGA come from the germline V gene. CDR3 nucleotides: TGTGCCAGCAGTTTCGGTTCGGCTAGCGGGAGTCGGGAGACCCAGTACTTC. As protein: CASSFGSASGSRETQYF.

This clonotype was observed at least ten times. The V gene is TRBV28, the J gene TRBJ2-7; the match to TRBD2 covers 7 bases. CDR1 and CDR2 from the germline V gene are MDHEN and SYDVKM. The V segment lost 4 bases and the J segment 5 bases; nucleotides outside the gene matches: 8. The CDR3 is 14 amino acids. CDR3 loop: CASSSPREMNEQYF. The CDR3 DNA sequence: TGTGCCAGCAGTTCCCCGCGGGAGATGAACGAGCAGTACTTC.

This rearrangement joins TRBV7-2 to TRBJ2-5, with D perhaps assigned TRBD1 or TRBD2 (5 bases each). The CDR3 has 16 amino acids. The V gene's germline CDR1 is SGHTA and CDR2 FQGNSA. Trimming took off 1 base at V and 2 bases at J, with 14 bases between the two ends. CDR3 coding DNA: TGTGCCAGCAGCTTAGGAGGGGCCAGCGTACAAGAGACCCAGTACTTC. Translating it yields CASSLGGASVQETQYF. Together with reference TRBV7-2 and TRBJ2-5, the CDR3 gives the full variable domain: GAGVSQSPSNKVTEKGKDVELRCDPISGHTALYWYRQSLGQGLEFLIYFQGNSAPDKSGLPSDRFSAERTGGSVSTLTIQRTQQEDSAVYLCASSLGGASVQETQYFGPGTRLLVL.

This clonotype was picked up many times. The V call is TRBV20-1, the J call TRBJ2-2; a possible D gene is TRBD2 (7 bases). CDR3 length: 11 residues. Germline V gene sequence: CDR1 DFQATT, CDR2 SNEGSKA (reference sequence). V dropped 6 bases and J dropped 10 bases, with 12 bases sitting between them. The CDR3 is CSATGTTELFF. The CDR3, as DNA: TGCAGTGCCACAGGGACTACGGAGCTGTTTTTT.

On this clonotype: Given a much more abundant clone one base away, this may be a read error. The CDR3 end shows no conserved phenylalanine or tryptophan, and so a read error is likely. This chain links TRBV12-3 or TRBV12-4 with TRBJ1-5, with D tentatively TRBD1 (5 bases). V gave up 3 bases and J gave up 9 bases, with 15 bases separating them. The CDR3 is 14 amino acids. The CDR3 coding sequence is TGTGCCAGCAGTTTTCAAGAGGGGATTTGGCCCCAGCATTTG. Residues: CASSFQEGIWPQHL.

This clonotype occurred many times. The V gene is TRBV6-5, the J gene TRBJ2-7; 13 nucleotides align to TRBD2. V trimming: 4 bases; J trimming: 6 bases; junction bases outside the gene matches: 6. The germline V gene has CDR1 MNHEY and CDR2 SVGAGI. The CDR3 extends over 15 amino acids. CDR3 nucleotide sequence: TGTGCCAGCAGTTTATCCGGGACTAGCGGGACCGAGCAGTACTTC. It specifies CASSLSGTSGTEQYF.

The V call is TRBV5-1, the J call TRBJ2-7; the match to TRBD2 covers 10 bases. CDR1 is SGHRS and CDR2 is YFSETQ in the germline V gene. J gave up 3 bases and V 3 bases, and 3 bases lay outside the gene matches. This CDR3 is built from 14 residues. This CDR3 reads CASSSGLADYEQYF. CDR3 DNA: TGCGCCAGCAGCTCCGGACTAGCGGACTACGAGCAGTACTTC.

This clonotype was seen many times. This may arise from a read error, as a much more abundant clone is one base away. This rearrangement joins TRBV10-3 to TRBJ1-1; 9 positions match TRBD1. In germline, CDR1 is ENHRY, CDR2 SYGVKD. The CDR3 contains 17 residues. The CDR3 DNA reads TGTGCCATCGGTGACGGGACAGGGTCTCGTTTCGGCACTGAAGCTTTCTTT. Amino acid sequence: CAIGDGTGSRFGTEAFF.

This clonotype was counted at least ten times. The chain has TRBV10-3 and TRBJ2-7, with 8 bases aligning to TRBD1. CDR1 ENHRY and CDR2 SYGVKD come from the germline V gene. Trimming removed 10 bases from V and 7 bases from J; junction bases left unmatched: 18. This CDR3 spans 15 amino acids. The CDR3 region is CATTFGTGGPGEQYF. The CDR3 nucleotides read TGTGCCACCACCTTCGGGACAGGCGGTCCCGGGGAGCAGTACTTC.

This clonotype was picked up a small number of times. Sequence at one end of the junction differs from germline and may be a read error. The chain couples TRBV12-3 or TRBV12-4 to TRBJ2-2, with D possibly matching TRBD2 (5 bases). This CDR3 contains 15 residues. CDR3 loop: CASSKELVGTGDLFF. DNA for the CDR3: TGTGCCAGCAGTAAAGAACTAGTCGGCACCGGGGATCTGTTTTTT.

This clonotype occurred many times. This sequence joins TRBV6-2 or TRBV6-3 and TRBJ2-7, with 13 bases fitting TRBD2. Trimming removed 5 bases from V and 5 bases from J; junction bases left unmatched: 12. Germline CDR1 is MNHEY and CDR2 is SVGEGT. The CDR3 contains 17 residues. The CDR3 is CASSQTSGLAGWDEQYF. CDR3 bases: TGTGCCAGCAGTCAAACCTCGGGACTAGCGGGATGGGACGAGCAGTACTTC.

Details on this clonotype: The germline gene is not matched at one end of the junction; a read error may be the cause. The V gene is TRBV27, the J gene TRBJ2-2; TRBD1 or TRBD2 may be the D gene (5 bases each). The CDR3 is made up of 15 amino acids. CDR1 is MNHEY and CDR2 is SMNVEV in the germline V gene (reference sequence). The CDR3 region is CASSTQGGGTGELCF. In nucleotides, the CDR3 is TGTGCCAGCAGTACCCAGGGTGGGGGTACCGGGGAGCTGTGTTTT.

This clonotype was recorded once. Since the CDR3 does not end with the conserved phenylalanine or tryptophan, this likely comes from a read error. No DNA is shown, since the ends of the CDR3 on it are uncertain; the CDR3 is the one TCRdb lists. V is TRBV15 and J is TRBJ1-1. The germline CDR1 and CDR2 sequences are LNHNV and YYDKDF (reference sequence). Including both end residues, the CDR3 is 14 amino acids long. The CDR3 loop reads CATSRRWGDTEACL.

The chain recombines TRBV18 with TRBJ1-5; D gene unclear. Trimming pared 5 bases from V and 0 bases from J, leaving 11 bases between. This CDR3 region has 15 residues. Germline V CDR1 and CDR2: KGHSH, LQKENI. This CDR3 is CASSSSTYSNQPQHF. CDR3 sequence (DNA): TGTGCCAGCTCATCCTCTACATATAGCAATCAGCCCCAGCATTTT.

The table lists this clonotype with many counts. The V gene is TRBV7-8, the J gene TRBJ1-5; 7 bases line up with TRBD1. Germline CDR1 reads SGHVS; CDR2 reads FQNEAQ. The CDR3 extends over 16 amino acids. The trim removed 5 bases at V and 0 bases at J, leaving 7 bases unmatched. CDR3 loop: CASSALDRVSNQPQHF. In DNA form, the CDR3 reads TGTGCCAGCAGCGCACTCGACAGGGTTAGCAATCAGCCCCAGCATTTT.

This clonotype was seen repeatedly, ten times or more. This sequence joins TRBV19 and TRBJ2-2; 12 bases fit TRBD1. The V gene end was trimmed by 5 bases and the J gene end by 7 bases; junction bases not matched to a gene: 8. Germline V gene data show CDR1 as LNHDA and CDR2 as SQIVND (reference sequence). The CDR3 consists of 16 residues. CDR3 in amino acids: CASSARDRGRIGELFF. Here the CDR3 DNA reads TGTGCCAGTAGTGCCCGGGACAGGGGGCGAATCGGGGAGCTGTTTTTT.

This clonotype showed up many times. The rearrangement links TRBV6-5 to TRBJ2-5; TRBD2 is a possible D gene (6 bases). The germline CDR1 and CDR2 sequences are MNHEY and SVGAGI. V shed 2 bases and J shed 5 bases, with 12 bases lying between them. The CDR3 is 14 residues long. As DNA, the CDR3 is TGTGCCAGCAGTTACGGCGGGGTCAGGGAGACCCAGTACTTC. Translating it yields CASSYGGVRETQYF.